The 24 T cell receptor beta chains below come from one sample, sequenced in a study of control samples from healthy donors and cancer patients. The method was immunoSEQ multiplex PCR; TCRdb's version includes in-frame clones alone and lacks a portion of them. The data hold under 200,000 clones, with around 94% observed a single time. Source material: PBMCs. The receptors stem from a man in his 60s with colorectal cancer.

This clone was recorded only once. The V gene is TRBV11-1, the J gene TRBJ2-7; no clear D gene. Germline CDR1 and CDR2: SGHAT and FQDESV (reference sequence). V lost 3 bases to trimming and J lost 5 bases, with 8 bases between them. The length of the CDR3 is 12 residues. CDR3 DNA sequence: TGTGCCAGCAGCTTCGGGCAGAACGAGCAGTACTTC. Protein product: CASSFGQNEQYF.

This clone has only one observation. V and J are TRBV30 and TRBJ1-5; the match to TRBD1 covers 9 bases. The germline V gene encodes CDR1 GTSNPN and CDR2 SVGIG (reference sequence). The CDR3 length is 16 residues. The junction had 6 bases not matched to a gene; V was cut back by 3 bases and J by 0 bases. CDR3 protein: CAWSSGTGYSNQPQHF. For the CDR3, the DNA is TGTGCCTGGAGCTCCGGGACAGGGTATAGCAATCAGCCCCAGCATTTT.

This sequence joins TRBV6-5 and TRBJ2-3, with TRBD1 identical over 7 bases. The ends lost 6 bases at V and 4 bases at J; junction bases unmatched: 7. Per the germline V gene, CDR1 is MNHEY and CDR2 is SVGAGI. This CDR3 contains 14 residues. The CDR3, as DNA: TGTGCCAGCAGACCACAGGGGCGGGCAGATACGCAGTATTTT. As protein: CASRPQGRADTQYF.

V usage is TRBV3-1 (or the pseudogene TRBV3-2) and J usage is TRBJ2-5, with D unclear. Germline values: CDR1 LGHDT, CDR2 YNNKEL (reference sequence). The CDR3 has 12 amino acids. The ends were cut back, 4 bases at V and 2 bases at J, with 5 bases in the middle. The CDR3 spells CASSRLQETQYF. In DNA, the CDR3 is TGTGCCAGCAGCCGGCTACAAGAGACCCAGTACTTC.

This clone was observed once. The rearrangement uses TRBV5-1 and TRBJ1-6; unclear D gene. Germline CDR1 reads SGHRS; CDR2 reads YFSETQ. V lost 0 bases to trimming and J lost 9 bases, with 16 bases between them. This CDR3 spans 16 amino acids. The DNA of the CDR3 is TGCGCCAGCAGCTTGGCCCTGGGCGGTGTAGGTTCACCCCTCCACTTT. Translating gives CASSLALGGVGSPLHF.

The rearrangement uses TRBV18 and TRBJ2-7, with 10 nucleotides matching TRBD1. Germline V gene data show CDR1 as KGHSH and CDR2 as LQKENI. CDR3 length: 14 residues. The V segment lost 4 bases and the J segment 2 bases; nucleotides outside the gene matches: 2. The CDR3 here is CASSLGTGAYEQYF. CDR3 coding DNA: TGTGCCAGCTCACTAGGGACAGGGGCCTACGAGCAGTACTTC.

This rearrangement joins TRBV30 to TRBJ1-2; D is undetermined. CDR3 length: 13 amino acids. V shed 3 bases and J shed 6 bases, with 14 bases lying between them. CDR1 GTSNPN and CDR2 SVGIG come from the germline V gene (reference sequence). The chain's CDR3 is CAWSVTPRDGYTF. The CDR3 bases are TGTGCCTGGAGCGTAACCCCTAGAGATGGCTACACCTTC.

This clone was recorded once. This sequence joins TRBV7-8 and TRBJ2-7, with a tentative D call TRBD2 (6 bases). CDR3 length equals 14 residues. The germline V gene encodes CDR1 SGHVS and CDR2 FQNEAQ. V lost 1 base and J 11 bases, leaving 18 bases between the germline ends. CDR3 loop: CASSLDGGRVTKYF. The CDR3 DNA follows: TGTGCCAGCAGCTTAGATGGAGGGCGAGTCACCAAGTACTTC.

The V gene is TRBV6-5, the J gene TRBJ2-7; D is undetermined. CDR1 is MNHEY and CDR2 is SVGAGI in the germline V gene. With 4 bases removed from V and 3 bases from J, the gap between germline ends came to 7 bases. The CDR3 runs 12 residues. CDR3 protein: CASSSQYYEQYF. In nucleotides, the CDR3 is TGTGCCAGCAGTTCACAATACTACGAGCAGTACTTC.

The gene calls are TRBV6-5 and TRBJ1-4; D ambiguous. V lost 6 bases and J lost 0, with 8 bases in between. CDR1 and CDR2 (germline): MNHEY, SVGAGI. The CDR3 sequence is 14 residues long. DNA of the CDR3: TGTGCCAGCAGGGCCGGGACAACTAATGAAAAACTGTTTTTT. Amino acids: CASRAGTTNEKLFF.

The chain combines TRBV13 with TRBJ1-6; TRBD1 matches at 8 bases. The CDR3 spans 13 residues. Losses at the gene ends were 5 bases for V and 15 bases for J; bases not matched to a gene: 9. In germline, CDR1 is PRHDT, CDR2 FYEKMQ (reference sequence). CDR3 nucleotide sequence: TGTGCCAGCAGCCGCGGACAGGGAAAAGACCTCCACTTT. It yields the protein CASSRGQGKDLHF.

This chain links TRBV30 with TRBJ1-2; D is possibly TRBD1 (6 bases). The CDR3 runs 15 residues. With 0 bases removed from V and 7 bases from J, the gap between germline ends came to 18 bases. Germline-derived CDR1 and CDR2 are GTSNPN and SVGIG (reference sequence). The chain's CDR3 is CAWSVFTGFSAGYTF. The CDR3 DNA sequence: TGTGCCTGGAGTGTATTTACAGGGTTCTCGGCTGGCTACACCTTC.

This clone was observed a single time. The genes are TRBV4-3 and TRBJ1-1; possible D gene TRBD1, 5 bases. The CDR3 has 13 residues. CDR1 and CDR2 from the germline V gene are LGHNA and YSLEER. V was shortened by 4 bases and J by 7 bases, with 13 bases between the two germline ends. The CDR3 DNA is TGCGCCAGCAGCCCCGGGGAGGGGAGTGAAGCTTTCTTT. This translates into CASSPGEGSEAFF.

This chain's CDR3 is CASSPMEQDNQPQHF. The CDR3 nucleotides are TGTGCCAGCTCACCAATGGAGCAGGACAATCAGCCCCAGCATTTT. This sequence joins TRBV18 and TRBJ1-5; D is uncertain. V was trimmed by 2 bases and J by 3 bases, leaving 11 bases between them. Germline CDR1 reads KGHSH; CDR2 reads LQKENI. The CDR3 length is 15 residues.

The V gene is TRBV3-1 (or the pseudogene TRBV3-2), the J gene TRBJ1-6; D may be TRBD1 (5 bases). From germline, CDR1 is LGHDT and CDR2 YNNKEL (reference sequence). This CDR3 region has 16 residues. V was clipped by 6 bases and J by 7 bases, with 19 bases between them. The CDR3 DNA reads TGTGCCAGCAGTCAAACCTCGTGGGGCGGGAATTCACCCCTCCACTTT. As protein: CASSQTSWGGNSPLHF.

J is TRBJ2-2 and V is TRBV5-4; TRBD1 is a possible D gene (5 bases). The germline V gene has CDR1 SGHNT and CDR2 YYREEE (reference sequence). Trimming shortened V by 4 bases and J by 4 bases, and 8 bases separated the two germline ends. The CDR3 covers 13 residues. CDR3 DNA sequence: TGTGCCAGCAGCACAGGACCCACCGGGGAGCTGTTTTTT. This codes for CASSTGPTGELFF.

In this sample, this clone turned up a few times. The chain joins TRBV18 to TRBJ2-5, with D possibly matching TRBD2 (5 bases). Looked up from germline, CDR1 is KGHSH and CDR2 is LQKENI. The CDR3 consists of 14 residues. Trimming left V 0 bases short and J 4 bases short, with 9 bases between. CDR3 DNA: TGTGCCAGCTCACCACCGAGCCGGGGAGAGACCCAGTACTTC. Amino acids: CASSPPSRGETQYF.

The V gene is TRBV19, the J gene TRBJ2-5; maybe TRBD1 (6 bases). CDR3 length: 13 amino acids. Germline assignment: CDR1 LNHDA and CDR2 SQIVND (reference sequence). V was clipped by 5 bases and J by 1 base, with 8 bases between them. As DNA, the CDR3 is TGTGCCAGTAGTGAACAGGGCCAAGAGACCCAGTACTTC. Its translation is CASSEQGQETQYF.

The chain joins TRBV10-1 to TRBJ2-3, with D maybe TRBD2 (5 bases). This CDR3 comprises 17 residues. CDR1 and CDR2 (germline): WNHNN, SYGVQD (reference sequence). The V and J ends lost 2 bases and 0 bases respectively, with 15 bases between them. The CDR3 reads CASSERLTGSSTDTQYF. The CDR3 DNA is TGCGCCAGCAGTGAGAGATTGACGGGGAGTAGCACAGATACGCAGTATTTT.

J is TRBJ1-2 and V is TRBV7-9; D gene uncertain. The CDR3 consists of 12 residues. V lost 4 bases to trimming and J lost 1 base, with 4 bases between them. CDR1 and CDR2 (germline): SEHNR, FQNEAQ (reference sequence). CDR3 sequence (DNA): TGTGCCAGCAGCTACGGTAACTATGGCTACACCTTC. It translates to CASSYGNYGYTF. Full variable domain (outside the CDR3, taken from reference TRBV7-9 and TRBJ1-2): DTGVSQNPRHKITKRGQNVTFRCDPISEHNRLYWYRQTLGQGPEFLTYFQNEAQLEKSRLLSDRFSAERPKGSFSTLEIQRTEQGDSAMYLCASSYGNYGYTFGSGTRLTVV.

This sequence joins TRBV19 and TRBJ1-5, with TRBD1 identical over 8 bases. Germline V gene data show CDR1 as LNHDA and CDR2 as SQIVND (reference sequence). The CDR3 is 14 amino acids. V shed 6 bases and J 6 bases; nucleotides not matched to a gene: 7. The CDR3 nucleotides read TGTGCCAGTAGCAAGACAGGGGTAGGTCAGCCCCAGCATTTT. Translating it yields CASSKTGVGQPQHF.

This CDR3 is CASSPRVSNQPQHF. Written as DNA, the CDR3 is TGCGCCAGCAGCCCCAGGGTTAGCAATCAGCCCCAGCATTTT. The rearrangement joins TRBV4-1 to TRBJ1-5, with D perhaps TRBD1 (5 bases). Germline assignment: CDR1 MGHRA and CDR2 YSYEKL. The V end lost 4 bases, the J end lost 0 bases, and 7 bases lay between the germline ends. The CDR3 loop spans 14 amino acids.

This clone was found once. This chain links TRBV7-9 with TRBJ2-3; the D is unclear. The CDR3 consists of 14 residues. Germline V CDR1 and CDR2: SEHNR, FQNEAQ (reference sequence). The V end lost 3 bases, the J end lost 2 bases, and 9 bases lay between the germline ends. The CDR3 region is CASSLADPTDTQYF. CDR3 bases: TGTGCCAGCAGCTTGGCGGATCCCACAGATACGCAGTATTTT.

The chain joins TRBV5-4 to TRBJ2-5; 9 bases match TRBD2. The ends lost 4 bases at V and 1 base at J; junction bases unmatched: 8. Germline CDR1 reads SGHNT; CDR2 reads YYREEE (reference sequence). The CDR3 runs to 16 residues. In DNA form, the CDR3 reads TGTGCCAGCAGCGGTCGTCTAGCGGGGCTCCAAGAGACCCAGTACTTC. Translation: CASSGRLAGLQETQYF.